This is a list of T cell receptor beta chains from one sample in a study of blood T cell repertoires in COVID-19. Sequenced by immunoSEQ multiplex PCR; TCRdb stores in-frame clones only, minus some. Found here are approximately 200,000 clones, 80% to 85% of them singletons; the top ten hold approximately 2.9%. The material sequenced was peripheral blood. All receptors come from a woman in her thirties who had recovered from COVID-19. Both conserved end residues are part of each CDR3. The order of the fields is clone size, D gene, V gene, J gene, CDR3 DNA, CDR3 protein. A D gene is named only where the DNA matches it firmly. Clone size is not always given. Where it is, it says once, few, many or a class for expanded clones.

size: .
D: .
V: TRBV18
J: TRBJ2-7
DNA: TGTGCCAGCTCACCAAGTCTGGACAGCCCCTACGAGCAGTACTTC
CDR3: CASSPSLDSPYEQYF

size: once
D: .
V: TRBV5-1
J: TRBJ2-1
DNA: TGCGCCAGCAGCTTGGTCCAACATACGTACAATGAGCAGTTCTTC
CDR3: CASSLVQHTYNEQFF

size: .
D: TRBD2
V: TRBV10-3
J: TRBJ2-7
DNA: TGTGCCATCAGTGACCCGGGACTAGCGGGAGGCCATAAAGCCTACGAGCAGTACTTC
CDR3: CAISDPGLAGGHKAYEQYF

size: .
D: TRBD2
V: TRBV10-1
J: TRBJ2-3
DNA: TGCGCCAGCAGTGCCACTAGCGGGAGGGTGGATACGCAGTATTTT
CDR3: CASSATSGRVDTQYF

size: once
D: TRBD2
V: TRBV6-1
J: TRBJ2-7
DNA: TGTGCCAGCAGTGAAAGTCTAGCGGGAGTGTACGAGCAGTACTTC
CDR3: CASSESLAGVYEQYF

size: .
D: TRBD1
V: TRBV5-1
J: TRBJ1-1
DNA: TGCGCCAGCCAGGGGGAGTGGGGTAACACTGAAGCTTTCTTT
CDR3: CASQGEWGNTEAFF

size: .
D: .
V: TRBV12-5
J: TRBJ2-5
DNA: TGTGCTAGTGGTGGGGGGGAGACCCAGTACTTC
CDR3: CASGGGETQYF

size: once
D: .
V: TRBV21-1
J: TRBJ1-1
DNA: TGTGCCAGCGGATCCCTGAGGAGGGGCCGGAACACTGAAGCTTTCTTT
CDR3: CASGSLRRGRNTEAFF

size: .
D: TRBD2
V: TRBV15
J: TRBJ2-7
DNA: TGTGCCACCAGCAGAGGTCGAGGGAGGGCCCCTAGCGAGCAGTACTTC
CDR3: CATSRGRGRAPSEQYF

size: .
D: TRBD1
V: TRBV19
J: TRBJ2-4
DNA: TGTGCCAGTAGTATCCTGGACAGGGCCTACATTCAGTACTTC
CDR3: CASSILDRAYIQYF

size: .
D: .
V: TRBV7-2
J: TRBJ2-3
DNA: TGTGCCAGCAGCTTCACTAGAGCGGGCACAGATACGCAGTATTTT
CDR3: CASSFTRAGTDTQYF

size: .
D: TRBD1
V: TRBV11-1
J: TRBJ2-1
DNA: TGTGCCAGCAGCTTGGACAGGGGCAGTGAGCAGTTCTTC
CDR3: CASSLDRGSEQFF

size: .
D: .
V: TRBV19
J: TRBJ1-4
DNA: TGTGCCAGTAGCTCAATCCAAACAGCAACTAATGAAAAACTGTTTTTT
CDR3: CASSSIQTATNEKLFF

size: few
D: .
V: TRBV2
J: TRBJ1-6
DNA: TGTGCCAGCAAGGCTCGTTGGGGCGACAATTCACCCCTCCACTTT
CDR3: CASKARWGDNSPLHF

size: .
D: .
V: TRBV3-1/TRBV3-2
J: TRBJ2-7
DNA: TGTGCCAGCAGCCAGGATACCCCCAACAGCTACGAGCAGTACTTC
CDR3: CASSQDTPNSYEQYF

size: once
D: TRBD2
V: TRBV5-1
J: TRBJ2-1
DNA: TGCGCCAGCAGCTTGGGTAGCGGGAGGAATGATGAGCAGTTCTTC
CDR3: CASSLGSGRNDEQFF

size: .
D: .
V: TRBV11-2
J: TRBJ1-1
DNA: TGTGCCAGCAGCCCTACTCAGGCCACGCTAGAAGCTTTCTTT
CDR3: CASSPTQATLEAFF

size: .
D: .
V: TRBV10-2
J: TRBJ1-1
DNA: TGCGCCAGCAGTGAGTCAACGGACTATGAAGCTTTCTTT
CDR3: CASSESTDYEAFF

size: .
D: TRBD1
V: TRBV29-1
J: TRBJ1-4
DNA: TGCAGCGTTGGGGGACAGGGGGAAAGAGGGAATGAAAAACTGTTTTTT
CDR3: CSVGGQGERGNEKLFF

size: .
D: TRBD2
V: TRBV6-5
J: TRBJ2-7
DNA: TGTGCCAGCGATGGGGGGGGGTACGAGCAGTACTTC
CDR3: CASDGGGYEQYF

size: .
D: .
V: TRBV27
J: TRBJ2-7
DNA: TGTGCCAGCAGCCTTCACAGGGGGCGTCTAGCGGGACCCTACGAGCAGTACTTC
CDR3: CASSLHRGRLAGPYEQYF

size: .
D: TRBD1
V: TRBV5-1
J: TRBJ1-6
DNA: TGCGCCAGCAGCTTGGGGGCCGTCGGGACAGGGAATAATTCACCCCTCCACTTT
CDR3: CASSLGAVGTGNNSPLHF

size: few
D: TRBD2
V: TRBV10-2
J: TRBJ2-1
DNA: TGCGCCAGCAGTGGGGCTAGCGGGTTGTACAATGAGCAGTTCTTC
CDR3: CASSGASGLYNEQFF

size: .
D: TRBD1
V: TRBV18
J: TRBJ2-2
DNA: TGTGCCAGCTCACCCATGGACAGGGCGGCAGATACCGGGGAGCTGTTTTTT
CDR3: CASSPMDRAADTGELFF

size: once
D: .
V: TRBV25-1
J: TRBJ2-7
DNA: TGTGCCAGCGCCCGGGACTCGGCCTACGAGCAGTACTTC
CDR3: CASARDSAYEQYF

size: .
D: .
V: TRBV14
J: TRBJ2-3
DNA: TGTGCCAGCAGCCAAGAGGTTGGCGGGATTGGAGTAGATACGCAGTATTTT
CDR3: CASSQEVGGIGVDTQYF

size: .
D: .
V: TRBV24-1
J: TRBJ2-1
DNA: TGTGCCACCAGTGATTCGTACAATGAGCAGTTCTTC
CDR3: CATSDSYNEQFF

size: .
D: .
V: TRBV28
J: TRBJ1-2
DNA: TGTGCCAGCAGTTCTCACACCGGGGGTTATGATGGCTACACCTTC
CDR3: CASSSHTGGYDGYTF

size: .
D: TRBD2
V: TRBV3-1/TRBV3-2
J: TRBJ2-1
DNA: TGTGCCAGCAGCCTGGGAGGGACTAGCGGGAGGAATGAGCAGTTCTTC
CDR3: CASSLGGTSGRNEQFF

size: .
D: TRBD1
V: TRBV10-1
J: TRBJ1-4
DNA: TGCGCCAGCAGTGAAGGCAGGGGGCGTGAAAAACTGTTTTTT
CDR3: CASSEGRGREKLFF

size: few
D: .
V: TRBV7-9
J: TRBJ1-2
DNA: TGTGCCAGCAGCTCCAGCGGGGGTCTCGGCTATGGCTACACCTTC
CDR3: CASSSSGGLGYGYTF

size: .
D: .
V: TRBV24-1
J: TRBJ1-1
DNA: TGTGCCACCAGTGATTTGGGCAAAAGGGGTGAAGCTTTCTTT
CDR3: CATSDLGKRGEAFF

size: .
D: .
V: TRBV30
J: TRBJ2-1
DNA: TGTGCCTGGAGTGTATACACAGGGTACTCCTACAATGAGCAGTTCTTC
CDR3: CAWSVYTGYSYNEQFF

size: .
D: TRBD2
V: TRBV2
J: TRBJ2-7
DNA: TGTGCCAGCAGGGCTAGCGGGGGGGGCTACGAGCAGTACTTC
CDR3: CASRASGGGYEQYF

size: .
D: .
V: TRBV9
J: TRBJ2-3
DNA: TGTGCCAGCAGCCCACCCTCTCTCGCGGGCACAGATACGCAGTATTTT
CDR3: CASSPPSLAGTDTQYF

size: .
D: .
V: TRBV9
J: TRBJ2-2
DNA: TGTGCCAGCAGCCCCCACCAGGGAACGAACACCGGGGAGCTGTTTTTT
CDR3: CASSPHQGTNTGELFF

size: .
D: TRBD2
V: TRBV10-1
J: TRBJ2-5
DNA: TGCGCCAGCAGTGAGTCTGGACTAGCGGGAGTGGGCGAGACCCAGTACTTC
CDR3: CASSESGLAGVGETQYF